This T cell receptor (beta chain) stems from a study of STAT5B mutations in CD4+ large granular lymphocyte leukemia. The assay was run at survey level. Assay: immunoSEQ multiplex PCR; the TCRdb copy retains only in-frame clones and omits some. The data show some 29,000 clones, 65% to 80% seen once. Germline V gene lookup returns CDR1 KGHSH and CDR2 LQKENI. V was pared by 3 bases and J by 2 bases, with 16 bases between. The CDR3 is 16 residues long. With regard to this clone: The antigen remains undetermined.

Study findings and constraints: Top patient clones used TRBV06 genes more often: 8/27 versus 2/35 in controls.

The source is a human donor in good health. The sample taken for sequencing was CD4+ T cells from blood buffy coats. The V call is TRBV18, the J call TRBJ1-2, with D perhaps TRBD1 (5 bases). The CDR3 DNA sequence: TGTGCCAGCTCACCGTACGGAGGGGTACAGAACTATGGCTACACCTTC. This encodes CASSPYGGVQNYGYTF.